A single sample is the source of the 14 T cell receptor beta chains below, sequenced in a study of OX40 agonist ivuxolimab in advanced cancers. TCRdb's copy holds only in-frame clones and misses some; the assay was immunoSEQ multiplex PCR. The table has over 45,000 clones, around 90% seen once. Source: CD4+ or CD8+ T cells sorted from blood, taken in a trial of the OX40 agonist ivuxolimab. The receptors stem from an adult with an advanced solid tumor such as melanoma, head and neck, liver or kidney cancer.

V and J are TRBV7-2 and TRBJ2-2; D unresolved. The CDR3 length is 15 residues. Trimming removed 1 base from V and 6 bases from J, with 12 bases in between. Germline V gene data show CDR1 as SGHTA and CDR2 as FQGNSA. CDR3 coding DNA: TGTGCCAGCAGCTTAGTATGGGGTAATGCCGGGGAGCTGTTTTTT. Residues: CASSLVWGNAGELFF.

The chain employs TRBV5-1 and TRBJ1-1; 7 nucleotides line up with TRBD1. Germline loops: CDR1 SGHRS, CDR2 YFSETQ. The CDR3 runs to 14 residues. V shed 4 bases and J 0 bases; nucleotides not matched to a gene: 3. In nucleotides, the CDR3 is TGCGCCAGCAGCAGGGGACAGATGAACACTGAAGCTTTCTTT. Encoded protein: CASSRGQMNTEAFF.

This clone was recorded once. V gene TRBV5-6 combines with J gene TRBJ1-5; TRBD1 might be the D (5 bases). The V gene's germline CDR1 is SGHDT and CDR2 YYEEEE. This CDR3 is 16 amino acids long. V dropped 0 bases and J dropped 2 bases, with 12 bases sitting between them. DNA for the CDR3: TGTGCCAGCAGCTTGGGGCGGGGGATGGGCAATCAGCCCCAGCATTTT. Amino acid sequence: CASSLGRGMGNQPQHF.

The chain couples TRBV27 to TRBJ2-7; 7 nucleotides align to TRBD2. From germline, CDR1 is MNHEY and CDR2 SMNVEV (reference sequence). Germline trimming cut 5 bases from V and 1 base from J; bases unmatched to any gene: 8. This CDR3 is built from 15 residues. CDR3 region: CASSPTPGGSYEQYF. The DNA for the CDR3 is TGTGCCAGCAGTCCCACCCCGGGGGGTTCCTACGAGCAGTACTTC.

This sequence joins TRBV27 and TRBJ2-7, with 7 nucleotides matching TRBD2. In germline, CDR1 is MNHEY, CDR2 SMNVEV (reference sequence). CDR3 length: 15 amino acids. Trimming took 3 bases from V and 5 from J; bases not matched to a gene: 10. The CDR3 coding sequence is TGTGCCAGCAGTTTGGTGGAGGCGGGAGCCCACGAGCAGTACTTC. Its protein product is CASSLVEAGAHEQYF.

This clone showed up just once. In DNA, the CDR3 is TGTGCCAGTAGTATAGGTGGAATCACCACAGATACGCAGTATTTT. Its protein product is CASSIGGITTDTQYF. The genes are TRBV19 and TRBJ2-3; no firm D call. V lost 1 base and J 2 bases, leaving 10 bases between the germline ends. Germline V gives CDR1 LNHDA, CDR2 SQIVND (reference sequence). The CDR3 is made up of 15 amino acids.

This clone rates as medium-sized (0.01 to 0.1%). The rearrangement links TRBV28 to TRBJ1-4; D unclear. This CDR3 spans 18 amino acids. The germline V gene encodes CDR1 MDHEN and CDR2 SYDVKM. Trimming took 0 bases from V and 0 from J, leaving 14 bases between them. The DNA for the CDR3 is TGTGCCAGCAGTTTATGGCTATTGCCAAGCCCAACTAATGAAAAACTGTTTTTT. This translates into CASSLWLLPSPTNEKLFF.

V gene TRBV7-6 combines with J gene TRBJ2-5; TRBD2 might be the D (6 bases). The CDR3 is 14 amino acids. CDR1 is SGHVS and CDR2 is FNYEAQ in the germline V gene. With 5 bases removed from V and 1 base from J, the gap between germline ends came to 11 bases. The CDR3 is CASSHYGGQETQYF. The DNA for the CDR3 is TGTGCCAGCAGCCACTACGGGGGCCAAGAGACCCAGTACTTC. Complete variable domain (other parts from reference TRBV7-6 and TRBJ2-5): GAGVSQSPRYKVTKRGQDVALRCDPISGHVSLYWYRQALGQGPEFLTYFNYEAQQDKSGLPNDRFSAERPEGSISTLTIQRTEQRDSAMYRCASSHYGGQETQYFGPGTRLLVL.

This sequence joins TRBV6-5 and TRBJ1-5; 8 nucleotides line up with TRBD1. The V gene's germline CDR1 is MNHEY and CDR2 SVGAGI. The J segment lost 3 bases and the V segment lost 6 bases, leaving 4 bases of the junction unmatched. The CDR3 sequence is 14 residues long. CDR3 protein: CASSRGQVNQPQHF. The CDR3 region has the DNA TGTGCCAGCAGCCGGGGACAGGTCAATCAGCCCCAGCATTTT.

CDR3 DNA: TGTGCCATCAGTGAGTCGGGCGGGGATACGCAGTATTTT. Its translation: CAISESGGDTQYF. The rearrangement links TRBV10-3 to TRBJ2-3; tentative D call: TRBD2 (5 bases). The CDR3 loop spans 13 amino acids. Per the germline V gene, CDR1 is ENHRY and CDR2 is SYGVKD. The V end was cut by 0 bases, the J end by 6 bases, with 7 bases between.

The V call is TRBV5-1, the J call TRBJ1-4, with a tentative D call TRBD1 (6 bases). V shed 0 bases and J shed 5 bases, with 11 bases lying between them. The CDR3 is 15 residues long. CDR1 and CDR2 from the germline V gene are SGHRS and YFSETQ. The CDR3, as DNA: TGCGCCAGCAGCTTGGCAGGGACACGAAATGAAAAACTGTTTTTT. This translates into CASSLAGTRNEKLFF.

The chain employs TRBV7-2 and TRBJ1-4, with D perhaps matching TRBD1 (5 bases). V lost 1 base to trimming and J lost 3 bases, with 6 bases between them. This CDR3 comprises 14 residues. CDR1 is SGHTA and CDR2 is FQGNSA in the germline V gene. The CDR3 sequence is CASSLGGANEKLFF. The CDR3 nucleotides read TGTGCCAGCAGCTTAGGAGGGGCTAATGAAAAACTGTTTTTT.

The chain joins TRBV12-5 to TRBJ1-5, with D possibly being TRBD1 (5 bases). Germline V CDR1 and CDR2: LGHNT, FRNRAP. The CDR3 contains 15 residues. Trimming removed 2 bases from V and 3 bases from J, with 11 bases in between. CDR3 residues: CASGLTDRTNQPQHF. DNA for the CDR3: TGTGCTAGTGGTTTGACCGACAGAACCAATCAGCCCCAGCATTTT.

CDR3 in DNA: TGTGCCAGTGAAGACGTGGGCAATAGCGGGAGGGCCGTAGTTAATGAGCAGTTCTTC. It yields the protein CASEDVGNSGRAVVNEQFF. V gene TRBV19 combines with J gene TRBJ2-1; 11 bases align to TRBD2. Germline trimming cut 8 bases from V and 7 bases from J; bases unmatched to any gene: 22. Germline assignment: CDR1 LNHDA and CDR2 SQIVND (reference sequence). The CDR3 runs to 19 residues.